Listed below are T cell receptor beta chains from one sample, sequenced in a study of blood T cell repertoires in COVID-19. Using immunoSEQ multiplex PCR, the repertoire was profiled, and TCRdb retains in-frame clones only, with some absent. The table records 150,000 to 200,000 clones, around 85% of them present only once. The sample comprised peripheral blood. Receptors originate from a woman aged 55-70 years with COVID-19, enrolled during active disease. Both conserved end residues are part of each CDR3. Fields, in order: V gene, J gene, clone size, D gene, CDR3 length, CDR3 DNA, CDR3 protein. A D gene is named only where the DNA matches it firmly. Expanded clones are given a class, and other clones once, few, many or no size at all.

v_gene: TRBV4-3
j_gene: TRBJ1-3
abundance: .
d_gene: .
len: 14
CDR3nt: TGCGCCAGCAGCCGCGCGAGCTCTGGAAACACCATATATTTT
CDR3aa: CASSRASSGNTIYF

v_gene: TRBV11-3
j_gene: TRBJ2-1
abundance: .
d_gene: .
len: 14
CDR3nt: TGTGCCAGCAGCTTGTGGACTAGGGGGGCTGAGCAGTTCTTC
CDR3aa: CASSLWTRGAEQFF

v_gene: TRBV7-9
j_gene: TRBJ2-7
abundance: .
d_gene: TRBD2
len: 17
CDR3nt: TGTGCCAGCAGCCCTGGGACTAGCGGGAGCCCGGCCTACGAGCAGTACTTC
CDR3aa: CASSPGTSGSPAYEQYF

v_gene: TRBV24-1
j_gene: TRBJ1-4
abundance: .
d_gene: TRBD1
len: 15
CDR3nt: TGTGCCACCAGTGATGCGACAGGGTTGGCTGAAAAACTGTTTTTT
CDR3aa: CATSDATGLAEKLFF

v_gene: TRBV27
j_gene: TRBJ2-7
abundance: .
d_gene: TRBD1
len: 19
CDR3nt: TGTGCCAGCAGTTTCGCACACGGCAACCCCGGACAGGGGTCCTTCCCGCAGTACTTC
CDR3aa: CASSFAHGNPGQGSFPQYF

v_gene: TRBV7-9
j_gene: TRBJ1-4
abundance: .
d_gene: .
len: 13
CDR3nt: TGTGCCAGCAGCTTAAGCCAGGGTGAAAAACTGTTTTTT
CDR3aa: CASSLSQGEKLFF

v_gene: TRBV6-5
j_gene: TRBJ2-3
abundance: few
d_gene: TRBD2
len: 15
CDR3nt: TGTGCCAGCAGTACACTTAGCGGGAGAACAGATACGCAGTATTTT
CDR3aa: CASSTLSGRTDTQYF

v_gene: TRBV2
j_gene: TRBJ2-2
abundance: .
d_gene: .
len: 12
CDR3nt: TGTGCCAGCAGCCCCCGGACCGGGGAGCTGTTTTTT
CDR3aa: CASSPRTGELFF

v_gene: TRBV3-1/TRBV3-2
j_gene: TRBJ1-2
abundance: .
d_gene: TRBD1
len: 16
CDR3nt: TGTGCCAGCAGCCAGGCTCCGGGACAGGGGGCGCGTGGCTACACCTTC
CDR3aa: CASSQAPGQGARGYTF

v_gene: TRBV29-1
j_gene: TRBJ1-2
abundance: .
d_gene: .
len: 12
CDR3nt: TGCAGCGTTGTTCTTGTTAACTATGGCTACACCTTC
CDR3aa: CSVVLVNYGYTF

v_gene: TRBV4-3
j_gene: TRBJ1-3
abundance: .
d_gene: .
len: 16
CDR3nt: TGCGCCAGCAGCCAAGGTTGGGAGCTTGGTGGAAACACCATATATTTT
CDR3aa: CASSQGWELGGNTIYF

v_gene: TRBV12-5
j_gene: TRBJ2-3
abundance: .
d_gene: TRBD2
len: 16
CDR3nt: TGTGCTAGTGGTTTCGAGATTGGGACTAGCGGGGATACGCAGTATTTT
CDR3aa: CASGFEIGTSGDTQYF

v_gene: TRBV3-1/TRBV3-2
j_gene: TRBJ1-6
abundance: .
d_gene: .
len: 14
CDR3nt: TGTGCCAGCAGCCATACAGTTTTTAATTCACCCCTCCACTTT
CDR3aa: CASSHTVFNSPLHF

v_gene: TRBV29-1
j_gene: TRBJ2-3
abundance: .
d_gene: TRBD2
len: 14
CDR3nt: TGCAGCGTTGCCCGGGGGGATGGCCCAGATACGCAGTATTTT
CDR3aa: CSVARGDGPDTQYF

v_gene: TRBV18
j_gene: TRBJ2-1
abundance: .
d_gene: .
len: 15
CDR3nt: TGTGCCAGCTCAGCAACAGGGAGCTCCTACAATGAGCAGTTCTTC
CDR3aa: CASSATGSSYNEQFF

v_gene: TRBV19
j_gene: TRBJ2-3
abundance: few
d_gene: .
len: 15
CDR3nt: TGTGCCAGTACCGGACTGCGGGGAAACACAGATACGCAGTATTTT
CDR3aa: CASTGLRGNTDTQYF

v_gene: TRBV9
j_gene: TRBJ2-1
abundance: .
d_gene: TRBD1
len: 16
CDR3nt: TGTGCCAGCAGCGCCCAGGGGGCAGGACCCTACAATGAGCAGTTCTTC
CDR3aa: CASSAQGAGPYNEQFF

v_gene: TRBV28
j_gene: TRBJ2-7
abundance: .
d_gene: .
len: 14
CDR3nt: TGTGCCAGCAGTTTACGCGGATTTACCTACGAGCAGTACTTC
CDR3aa: CASSLRGFTYEQYF

v_gene: TRBV12-3/TRBV12-4
j_gene: TRBJ2-1
abundance: .
d_gene: .
len: 12
CDR3nt: TGTGCCAGCAGTTTAGGACTCCCTGAGCAGTTCTTC
CDR3aa: CASSLGLPEQFF

v_gene: TRBV5-8
j_gene: TRBJ1-1
abundance: .
d_gene: .
len: 13
CDR3nt: TGTGCCAGGCCGCGGCGGGCGAACACTGAAGCTTTCTTT
CDR3aa: CARPRRANTEAFF

v_gene: TRBV19
j_gene: TRBJ1-5
abundance: .
d_gene: .
len: 13
CDR3nt: TGTGCCAGTAGTATCAAGGGGATTAACCTCCAGCATTTT
CDR3aa: CASSIKGINLQHF

v_gene: TRBV7-7
j_gene: TRBJ2-2
abundance: .
d_gene: .
len: 19
CDR3nt: TGTGCTAGCAGCTTATCAGAGTGGAGGGGCAGGCGTGACACCGGGGAGCTGTTTTTT
CDR3aa: CASSLSEWRGRRDTGELFF

v_gene: TRBV2
j_gene: TRBJ1-5
abundance: .
d_gene: TRBD1
len: 14
CDR3nt: TGTGCCAGCAGTGCACAGGGGCCTCATCAGCCCCAGCATTTT
CDR3aa: CASSAQGPHQPQHF

v_gene: TRBV12-5
j_gene: TRBJ1-4
abundance: .
d_gene: TRBD1
len: 15
CDR3nt: TGTGCTAGTGGCCCACCTGCGACAGGGGACGAAAAACTGTTTTTT
CDR3aa: CASGPPATGDEKLFF

v_gene: TRBV30
j_gene: TRBJ1-4
abundance: .
d_gene: .
len: 13
CDR3nt: TGTGCCTGGAGTCTAGGATTTAATGAAAAACTGTTTTTT
CDR3aa: CAWSLGFNEKLFF

v_gene: TRBV9
j_gene: TRBJ2-7
abundance: .
d_gene: TRBD2
len: 15
CDR3nt: TGTGCCAGCAGCGTAGGGCGGGAGGGTGCGTACGAGCAGTACTTC
CDR3aa: CASSVGREGAYEQYF

v_gene: TRBV28
j_gene: TRBJ1-5
abundance: .
d_gene: .
len: 14
CDR3nt: TGTGCCAGCAGTTTGCGGCCGGGCAATCAGCCCCAGCATTTT
CDR3aa: CASSLRPGNQPQHF

v_gene: TRBV5-1
j_gene: TRBJ1-1
abundance: .
d_gene: TRBD1
len: 14
CDR3nt: TGCGCCAGCAGCTTGCAGGGGGCGTACACTGAAGCTTTCTTT
CDR3aa: CASSLQGAYTEAFF

v_gene: TRBV27
j_gene: TRBJ2-1
abundance: .
d_gene: TRBD2
len: 18
CDR3nt: TGTGCCAGCAGTTTATCGCAAAGCGGGAGAAACTCCTACAATGAGCAGTTCTTC
CDR3aa: CASSLSQSGRNSYNEQFF

v_gene: TRBV5-1
j_gene: TRBJ2-2
abundance: .
d_gene: .
len: 16
CDR3nt: TGCGCCAGCAGCTTCACAGGGGGGGTTGGCACCGGGGAGCTGTTTTTT
CDR3aa: CASSFTGGVGTGELFF

v_gene: TRBV30
j_gene: TRBJ2-2
abundance: .
d_gene: TRBD1
len: 13
CDR3nt: TGTGCCTGGAGGACAGGGTTGACCGGGGAGCTGTTTTTT
CDR3aa: CAWRTGLTGELFF

v_gene: TRBV10-2
j_gene: TRBJ2-7
abundance: .
d_gene: TRBD1
len: 17
CDR3nt: TGCGCCAGCAGTGAGTCGACGATGGGGGACAGCCCCTACGAGCAGTACTTC
CDR3aa: CASSESTMGDSPYEQYF

v_gene: TRBV7-9
j_gene: TRBJ1-2
abundance: .
d_gene: TRBD1
len: 16
CDR3nt: TGTGCCAGCAGCTCGGGATTGGACAGGGGGTTTAGTGGCTACACCTTC
CDR3aa: CASSSGLDRGFSGYTF

v_gene: TRBV29-1
j_gene: TRBJ2-5
abundance: .
d_gene: TRBD1
len: 13
CDR3nt: TGCAGCCTTACGGGACAGCGACAAGAGACCCAGTACTTC
CDR3aa: CSLTGQRQETQYF

v_gene: TRBV12-5
j_gene: TRBJ2-1
abundance: .
d_gene: TRBD2
len: 21
CDR3nt: TGTGCTAGTGGTTTGGTATTGGGGGAGGCTAGCGGGAGGACCGGGGGCAATGAGCAGTTCTTC
CDR3aa: CASGLVLGEASGRTGGNEQFF

v_gene: TRBV18
j_gene: TRBJ1-5
abundance: .
d_gene: TRBD1
len: 14
CDR3nt: TGTGCCAGCTCAAGACAGGGTAGCAATCAGCCCCAGCATTTT
CDR3aa: CASSRQGSNQPQHF

v_gene: TRBV6-2/TRBV6-3
j_gene: TRBJ2-3
abundance: .
d_gene: .
len: 12
CDR3nt: TGTGCCAGCAGTTACTCTTCCACCGAGAAGTATTTT
CDR3aa: CASSYSSTEKYF

v_gene: TRBV9
j_gene: TRBJ2-4
abundance: .
d_gene: .
len: 15
CDR3nt: TGTGCCAGCAGTCGTGGCGGGGCGGCCAAAAACATTCAGTACTTC
CDR3aa: CASSRGGAAKNIQYF

v_gene: TRBV10-3
j_gene: TRBJ2-1
abundance: .
d_gene: TRBD2
len: 13
CDR3nt: TGTGCCATCGCGACTAGCGGGAACAATGAGCAGTTCTTC
CDR3aa: CAIATSGNNEQFF

v_gene: TRBV2
j_gene: TRBJ1-1
abundance: .
d_gene: .
len: 15
CDR3nt: TGTGCCAGCAGTGAATCTAGACAGAAGAACACTGAAGCTTTCTTT
CDR3aa: CASSESRQKNTEAFF

v_gene: TRBV7-9
j_gene: TRBJ2-7
abundance: .
d_gene: .
len: 15
CDR3nt: TGTGCCAGCAGCTTAGAAATGGGCCTGGCCTACGAGCAGTACTTC
CDR3aa: CASSLEMGLAYEQYF

v_gene: TRBV4-2
j_gene: TRBJ1-2
abundance: .
d_gene: TRBD1
len: 15
CDR3nt: TGTGCCAGCAGCCAAGATCTAGCAGGGGGTTTCGGCTACACCTTC
CDR3aa: CASSQDLAGGFGYTF

v_gene: TRBV21-1
j_gene: TRBJ2-7
abundance: .
d_gene: .
len: 17
CDR3nt: TGTGCCAGCAGCATTAATCCCCCAGTGCCTAGCGTCTACGAGCAGTACTTC
CDR3aa: CASSINPPVPSVYEQYF

v_gene: TRBV21-1
j_gene: TRBJ2-4
abundance: .
d_gene: .
len: 19
CDR3nt: TGTGCCAGCAGCAAAAAAAGGACTAGCGGGAGGGTAGCCAAAAACATTCAGTACTTC
CDR3aa: CASSKKRTSGRVAKNIQYF

v_gene: TRBV18
j_gene: TRBJ1-1
abundance: .
d_gene: TRBD1
len: 15
CDR3nt: TGTGCCAGCTCACCTCTTCAGGGGGCTTCCACTGAAGCTTTCTTT
CDR3aa: CASSPLQGASTEAFF

v_gene: TRBV2
j_gene: TRBJ2-1
abundance: .
d_gene: TRBD2
len: 16
CDR3nt: TGTGCCAGCAGTGAACGGGCTAGCGGGAGATATAATGAGCAGTTCTTC
CDR3aa: CASSERASGRYNEQFF

v_gene: TRBV18
j_gene: TRBJ1-6
abundance: .
d_gene: TRBD1
len: 15
CDR3nt: TGTGCCAGCTCACCGACAGGGACCGGGGATTCACCCCTCCACTTT
CDR3aa: CASSPTGTGDSPLHF

v_gene: TRBV3-1/TRBV3-2
j_gene: TRBJ2-1
abundance: .
d_gene: TRBD2
len: 17
CDR3nt: TGTGCCAGCAGCCTCAGACTAGCGGGAGAGCCCCACAATGAGCAGTTCTTC
CDR3aa: CASSLRLAGEPHNEQFF

v_gene: TRBV7-9
j_gene: TRBJ1-4
abundance: .
d_gene: .
len: 14
CDR3nt: TGTGCCAGCAGCTCCCCAGAACCTAATGAAAAACTGTTTTTT
CDR3aa: CASSSPEPNEKLFF

v_gene: TRBV2
j_gene: TRBJ1-5
abundance: .
d_gene: .
len: 15
CDR3nt: TGTGCCAGCAGTAGGGTGAGGCAGGGGAATCAGCCCCAGCATTTT
CDR3aa: CASSRVRQGNQPQHF

v_gene: TRBV6-5
j_gene: TRBJ2-7
abundance: .
d_gene: .
len: 13
CDR3nt: TGTGCCAGCAAAGGTGGAGATACCTACGAGCAGTACTTC
CDR3aa: CASKGGDTYEQYF

v_gene: TRBV11-2
j_gene: TRBJ1-3
abundance: .
d_gene: TRBD1
len: 14
CDR3nt: TGTGCCAGCAGCCGGGACAGGCTTGGAAACACCATATATTTT
CDR3aa: CASSRDRLGNTIYF

v_gene: TRBV5-1
j_gene: TRBJ2-7
abundance: .
d_gene: .
len: 16
CDR3nt: TGCGCCAGCAGCTTATTGGGGCCCAGTAGCTCCTACGAGCAGTACTTC
CDR3aa: CASSLLGPSSSYEQYF

v_gene: TRBV30
j_gene: TRBJ1-1
abundance: .
d_gene: TRBD1
len: 16
CDR3nt: TGTGCCTGGAGTGTACGGACTACAGGGGCCAGGACTGAAGCTTTCTTT
CDR3aa: CAWSVRTTGARTEAFF

v_gene: TRBV3-1/TRBV3-2
j_gene: TRBJ2-6
abundance: .
d_gene: .
len: 19
CDR3nt: TGTGCCAGCAGCCCCCTTGGGTCTAGCGCCTACTCTGGGGCCAACGTCCTGACTTTC
CDR3aa: CASSPLGSSAYSGANVLTF